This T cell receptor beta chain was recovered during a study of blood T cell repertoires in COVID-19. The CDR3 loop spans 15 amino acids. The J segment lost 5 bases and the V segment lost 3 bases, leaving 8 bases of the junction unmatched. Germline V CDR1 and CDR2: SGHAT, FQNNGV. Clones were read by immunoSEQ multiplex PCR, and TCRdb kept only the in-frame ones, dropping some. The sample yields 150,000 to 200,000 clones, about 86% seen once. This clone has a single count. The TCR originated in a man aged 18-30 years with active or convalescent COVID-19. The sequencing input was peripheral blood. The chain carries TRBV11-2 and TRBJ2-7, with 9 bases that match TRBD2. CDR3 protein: CASSFPRAGGHEQYF. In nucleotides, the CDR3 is TGTGCCAGCAGCTTCCCTCGGGCGGGAGGGCACGAGCAGTACTTC.